Below, one T cell receptor beta chain is given with its context. The entry originates in a study of control samples from healthy donors and cancer patients. Clones were read by immunoSEQ multiplex PCR, and TCRdb kept only the in-frame ones, dropping some. The profile shows about 150,000 clones, around 86% of them singletons. With 4 bases clipped from V and 5 bases from J, the junction kept 12 bases outside the gene matches. Germline values: CDR1 SGHAT, CDR2 FQNNGV. The CDR3 spans 16 residues. The TCR comes from a man aged 30 to 45 in good health. The chain carries TRBV11-2 and TRBJ2-3; 7 nucleotides line up with TRBD2. The sequencing sample was made of blood. Written as DNA, the CDR3 is TGTGCCAGCAGCTCAACCCCGAGCGGGGCGGGAGATACGCAGTATTTT. Translated: CASSSTPSGAGDTQYF.